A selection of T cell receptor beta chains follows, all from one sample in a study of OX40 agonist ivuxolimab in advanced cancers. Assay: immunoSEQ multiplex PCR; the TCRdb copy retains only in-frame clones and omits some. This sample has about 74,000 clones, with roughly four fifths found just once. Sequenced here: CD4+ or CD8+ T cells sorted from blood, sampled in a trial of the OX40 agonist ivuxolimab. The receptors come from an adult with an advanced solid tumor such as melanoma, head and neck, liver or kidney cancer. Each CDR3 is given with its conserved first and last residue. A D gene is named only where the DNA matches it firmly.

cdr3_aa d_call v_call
CASSPRGAGEQFF - TRBV28
CASSLILAGGRREQFF TRBD2 TRBV27
CASSLFGTFNSPLHF - TRBV13
CASIGRLGLSSYNEQFF - TRBV28
CASSLESYEQYF - TRBV5-4
CASTPIDRNTEAFF - TRBV5-8
CASSRVNSPLHF - TRBV2
CASSQDWSDRAGEQFF TRBD1 TRBV4-3
CASGPGQGTLDTQYF TRBD1 TRBV2
CASSGDRRPNYGYTF TRBD1 TRBV5-6
CASGRPSSTDTQYF - TRBV28
CASSYSSQGNSPLHF - TRBV6-6
CASSLDGAGIAGELFF - TRBV11-3
CASSWNNEQFF - TRBV5-4
CALTGGGFADTQYF TRBD2 TRBV5-4
CASIGGTNYGYTF - TRBV2
CASSTTGGEAFF TRBD1 TRBV28
CASSFGGVPDTQYF - TRBV28
CASRGLAGNTGELFF TRBD2 TRBV28
CAWSVTRILKTGYSGNTIYF - TRBV30
CSATPQGAQYF - TRBV20-1
CASSAGATNEKLFF - TRBV25-1
CASSLDRGVNTEAFF TRBD1 TRBV7-2
CASSALAGATDTQYF TRBD2 TRBV7-2
CASSPGSPGEKLFF - TRBV7-2
CASSLNDGAHNEQFF - TRBV7-7
CASSFTGQGSYGYTF TRBD1 TRBV28
CASSLREASFGIQYF TRBD2 TRBV5-1
CASSSIRDGYNEQFF - TRBV5-8
CASLPEPGTRNTIYF - TRBV5-4
CASSFQGAQGGEQYF - TRBV13
CASSQGPTSGRYEQYF TRBD2 TRBV4-3
CASSLSYNEQFF - TRBV2
CAISGLAGANEQFF TRBD2 TRBV10-3
CASSLADSTDTQYF - TRBV5-1
CASSQADRGGLNTEAFF TRBD1 TRBV4-1
CASSVDLGEQFF - TRBV9
CASSTSLATDTQYF - TRBV19
CSAAKNTEAFF - TRBV20-1
CASSYQGGSTEAFF TRBD1 TRBV5-1
CASSPGQLSEQYF - TRBV18
CASSLVVGGDSYEQYF - TRBV7-2
CASCLSGANVLTF - TRBV19
CSAGRAAAFF - TRBV29-1
CASSLNPSGGARDTQYF TRBD2 TRBV27
CASSRWPGSEAFF - TRBV14
CASSHTPGETTVPNTEAFF - TRBV7-2
CASSQGQPRTYEQYF TRBD1 TRBV4-3
CSVEHLKETQYF - TRBV29-1
CAISDSGSSNQPQHF - TRBV10-3
CASSLLDEQFF - TRBV28
CASSLIAVQTGGELFF - TRBV7-2
CAWSLQGTYGYTF TRBD1 TRBV30